The 23 T cell receptor beta chains given below trace back to one sample, sequenced in a study of shared clonotypes between healthy human individuals. The assay was immunoSEQ multiplex PCR, and TCRdb's table has in-frame clones only and misses some. The data hold about 2.4 million clones, with roughly 93% observed a single time. The sequenced sample was naive CD4+ T cells from PBMCs. Noted subset: CD45RA+ positively selected. These receptors originate from a man aged 18 to 30 in good health. Some clones in this sample may be carry-over from other donors' samples.

This chain joins TRBV7-2 and TRBJ2-7, with D unresolved. The V end was cut by 6 bases, the J end by 1 base, with 13 bases between. CDR1 and CDR2 (germline): SGHTA, FQGNSA. CDR3 length equals 14 residues. CDR3 DNA sequence: TGTGCCAGCAGTTCGTACTACCTATCCTACGAGCAGTACTTC. Its protein is CASSSYYLSYEQYF.

The V gene is TRBV20-1, the J gene TRBJ1-2; D unclear. The CDR3 is 11 amino acids. The germline V and J ends were trimmed by 4 bases and 8 bases, with 11 bases remaining between them. Germline V gives CDR1 DFQATT, CDR2 SNEGSKA (reference sequence). This chain's CDR3 is CSAIMAGGYTF. For the CDR3, the DNA is TGCAGTGCTATCATGGCCGGGGGCTACACCTTC.

The gene calls are TRBV18 and TRBJ2-2, with TRBD1 identical over 7 bases. V gave up 2 bases and J gave up 4 bases; unmatched junction bases: 7. This CDR3 is 16 amino acids long. Germline V gives CDR1 KGHSH, CDR2 LQKENI. CDR3 sequence (DNA): TGTGCCAGCTCACCAAAGGGCAGGGGGAGCACCGGGGAGCTGTTTTTT. Translating it yields CASSPKGRGSTGELFF.

This chain uses TRBV7-3 with TRBJ2-2; TRBD2 aligns across 8 bases. The J segment lost 4 bases and the V segment lost 5 bases, leaving 9 bases of the junction unmatched. From germline, CDR1 is SGHTA and CDR2 FQGTGA. The CDR3 extends over 16 amino acids. The CDR3, as DNA: TGTGCCAGCAGCACCCAGCCACGGGAGGGCACCGGGGAGCTGTTTTTT. Residues: CASSTQPREGTGELFF. The complete variable domain, with remaining parts taken from reference TRBV7-3 and TRBJ2-2, reads GAGVSQTPSNKVTEKGKYVELRCDPISGHTALYWYRQSLGQGPEFLIYFQGTGAADDSGLPNDRFFAVRPEGSVSTLKIQRTERGDSAVYLCASSTQPREGTGELFFGEGSRLTVL.

As concerns this clone: The sample contains more than one DNA sequence encoding this CDR3. V usage is TRBV28 and J usage is TRBJ1-1; D call uncertain. The CDR3 contains 13 residues. Germline CDR1 is MDHEN and CDR2 is SYDVKM. V was pared by 2 bases and J by 4 bases, with 8 bases between. CDR3 sequence: CASSLPGITEAFF. In nucleotides, the CDR3 is TGTGCCAGCAGTTTACCGGGGATCACTGAAGCTTTCTTT.

The chain carries TRBV29-1 and TRBJ2-3, with D perhaps being TRBD1 or TRBD2 (6 bases each). There are 18 residues in the CDR3. Between the trimmed V and J ends, which lost 5 bases and 0 bases, there was a span of 24 bases. Per germline, CDR1 SQVTM and CDR2 ANQGSEA. CDR3 DNA: TGCAGCGTTCAACGTTTAGGGGGGTCGACAATTAGCACAGATACGCAGTATTTT. Residues: CSVQRLGGSTISTDTQYF.

The chain employs TRBV7-9 and TRBJ1-1; weak D call: TRBD1 (5 bases). The CDR3 totals 15 residues. V was pared by 0 bases and J by 4 bases, with 12 bases between. Per the germline V gene, CDR1 is SEHNR and CDR2 is FQNEAQ (reference sequence). The DNA for the CDR3 is TGTGCCAGCAGCTTAGCAACGCCCGGGGGCACTGAAGCTTTCTTT. Amino acid sequence: CASSLATPGGTEAFF. The full variable domain, its missing parts supplied by reference TRBV7-9 and TRBJ1-1, is DTGVSQNPRHKITKRGQNVTFRCDPISEHNRLYWYRQTLGQGPEFLTYFQNEAQLEKSRLLSDRFSAERPKGSFSTLEIQRTEQGDSAMYLCASSLATPGGTEAFFGQGTRLTVV.

This chain links TRBV6-5 with TRBJ2-3, with 7 positions matching TRBD1. Germline V gene lookup returns CDR1 MNHEY and CDR2 SVGAGI. The junction had 5 bases not matched to a gene; V was cut back by 6 bases and J by 2 bases. This CDR3 is 14 amino acids long. The CDR3 DNA reads TGTGCCAGCAGAGTGGGACAGAACACAGATACGCAGTATTTT. Its translation is CASRVGQNTDTQYF.

This chain links TRBV4-3 with TRBJ1-2, with 10 bases aligning to TRBD1. CDR3 length: 16 residues. V lost 3 bases to trimming and J lost 3 bases; unmatched junction nucleotides: 7. Germline CDR1 LGHNA, CDR2 YSLEER. CDR3 DNA: TGCGCCAGCAGCCACCACATCGGACAGGGGGACTATGGCTACACCTTC. Amino acids: CASSHHIGQGDYGYTF.

This clone was seen more than once but under ten times. In DNA form, the CDR3 reads TGTGCCTGGAGTTCCCCAAGGGGAAAGGGCTACACCTTC. Its translation is CAWSSPRGKGYTF. The gene calls are TRBV30 and TRBJ1-2; tentative D call: TRBD1 (5 bases). This CDR3 has 13 residues. The germline V gene has CDR1 GTSNPN and CDR2 SVGIG (reference sequence). V was shortened by 2 bases and J by 8 bases, with 15 bases between the two germline ends.

The chain couples TRBV6-1 to TRBJ2-7; 11 bases are shared with TRBD1. Germline V gene sequence: CDR1 MNHNS, CDR2 SASEGT. V was clipped by 6 bases and J by 7 bases; unmatched bases: 5. This CDR3 is 13 amino acids long. CDR3 protein: CASSSGQGGEQYF. For the CDR3, the DNA is TGTGCCAGCAGCTCGGGACAGGGGGGTGAGCAGTACTTC.

This CDR3 is CASSRLAGAIEQYF. CDR3 sequence (DNA): TGTGCCAGCAGCCGACTAGCGGGTGCTATCGAGCAGTACTTC. The J gene is TRBJ2-7, the V gene TRBV6-6, with TRBD2 matching over 10 bases. Per the germline V gene, CDR1 is MNHNY and CDR2 is SVGAGI (reference sequence). The CDR3 sequence is 14 residues long. Germline trimming cut 6 bases from V and 6 bases from J; bases unmatched to any gene: 8.

The rearrangement joins TRBV9 to TRBJ1-2; perhaps TRBD1 as D (6 bases). CDR3 length: 14 amino acids. The ends were cut back, 0 bases at V and 5 bases at J, with 11 bases in the middle. In germline, CDR1 is SGDLS, CDR2 YYNGEE. The CDR3: CASSVEDRPYGYTF. The CDR3 DNA is TGTGCCAGCAGCGTAGAAGACAGGCCTTATGGCTACACCTTC.

This sequence joins TRBV6-5 and TRBJ2-5; the match to TRBD1 covers 12 bases. This CDR3 spans 14 amino acids. Germline V CDR1 and CDR2: MNHEY, SVGAGI. V was clipped by 0 bases and J by 11 bases; unmatched bases: 4. The CDR3 DNA sequence: TGTGCCAGCAGTTACTCGGGACAGGGGGCAGAGCAGTACTTC. It is translated as CASSYSGQGAEQYF.

The V call is TRBV28, the J call TRBJ2-2; unclear D gene. Germline lookup yields CDR1 MDHEN and CDR2 SYDVKM. There are 12 residues in the CDR3. V lost 6 bases, J lost 5 bases, and 7 bases lay in between. The CDR3 coding sequence is TGTGCCAGCAGGATCCTTACCGGGGAGCTGTTTTTT. Its translation: CASRILTGELFF.

The chain joins TRBV28 to TRBJ1-4; no definite D call. V lost 3 bases and J lost 12, with 11 bases in between. The CDR3 length is 12 residues. CDR1 and CDR2 from the germline V gene are MDHEN and SYDVKM. For the CDR3, the DNA is TGTGCCAGCAGTTTCCCGGGGTTTGAACTGTTTTTT. Its translation is CASSFPGFELFF.

This clone was seen only a few times. The rearrangement uses TRBV30 and TRBJ1-1; a weak D match, TRBD1 (6 bases). Trimming took off 5 bases at V and 5 bases at J, with 9 bases between the two ends. The CDR3 runs 11 residues. CDR1 and CDR2 from the germline V gene are GTSNPN and SVGIG (reference sequence). The CDR3 sequence: CAWGQGTEAFF. In DNA, the CDR3 is TGTGCCTGGGGGCAGGGGACTGAAGCTTTCTTT.

Details on this clone: The same CDR3 can be traced to other DNA sequences in this sample. The V gene is TRBV7-2, the J gene TRBJ2-3; 9 nucleotides align to TRBD2. The V gene's germline CDR1 is SGHTA and CDR2 FQGNSA. The V and J ends lost 5 bases and 3 bases, in that order; junction bases with no gene match: 9. This CDR3 has 16 amino acids. In DNA form, the CDR3 reads TGTGCCAGCAGCCTGGCGGGAGGGCCCGGTACAGATACGCAGTATTTT. This translates into CASSLAGGPGTDTQYF.

The rearrangement links TRBV9 to TRBJ2-3, with TRBD2 identical over 9 bases. Germline trimming cut 0 bases from V and 6 bases from J; bases unmatched to any gene: 5. There are 15 residues in the CDR3. From germline, CDR1 is SGDLS and CDR2 YYNGEE. CDR3 DNA: TGTGCCAGCAGCGTAGTTAGCGGGGGCCGGGATACGCAGTATTTT. The encoded protein is CASSVVSGGRDTQYF. Full variable domain (outside the CDR3, taken from reference TRBV9 and TRBJ2-3): DSGVTQTPKHLITATGQRVTLRCSPRSGDLSVYWYQQSLDQGLQFLIQYYNGEERAKGNILERFSAQQFPDLHSELNLSSLELGDSALYFCASSVVSGGRDTQYFGPGTRLTVL.

V and J are TRBV27 and TRBJ2-2; no definite D call. Germline V gene sequence: CDR1 MNHEY, CDR2 SMNVEV (reference sequence). V dropped 5 bases and J dropped 0 bases, with 13 bases sitting between them. This CDR3 is built from 16 residues. CDR3 sequence (DNA): TGTGCCAGCAGTGAGTCGTCAGCTTCGAACACCGGGGAGCTGTTTTTT. Amino acids: CASSESSASNTGELFF.

V and J are TRBV5-1 and TRBJ2-7; 8 bases align to TRBD2. CDR1 is SGHRS, CDR2 YFSETQ, per germline. The CDR3 length is 13 residues. V was clipped by 5 bases and J by 2 bases; unmatched bases: 3. CDR3 residues: CASRTSGAYEQYF. For the CDR3, the DNA is TGCGCCAGCAGAACTAGCGGCGCCTACGAGCAGTACTTC. The full variable domain, its missing parts supplied by reference TRBV5-1 and TRBJ2-7, is KAGVTQTPRYLIKTRGQQVTLSCSPISGHRSVSWYQQTPGQGLQFLFEYFSETQRNKGNFPGRFSGRQFSNSRSEMNVSTLELGDSALYLCASRTSGAYEQYFGPGTRLTVT.

The chain is built from TRBV2 and TRBJ2-5, with 14 bases aligning to TRBD2. This CDR3 contains 15 residues. Germline lookup yields CDR1 SNHLY and CDR2 FYNNEI. With V trimmed by 5 bases and J by 4 bases, 3 bases remained unmatched. Here the CDR3 DNA reads TGTGCCAGCAGTACCGGACTAGCGGGAGGAGAGACCCAGTACTTC. Translation: CASSTGLAGGETQYF.

The table lists this clone with a count of one. This same CDR3 is encoded by further DNA sequences in the sample. This chain joins TRBV5-1 and TRBJ1-5; TRBD1 might be the D (5 bases). The CDR3 totals 15 residues. V lost 0 bases and J 4 bases, leaving 11 bases between the germline ends. Per germline, CDR1 SGHRS and CDR2 YFSETQ. CDR3 protein: CASSLAGTENQPQHF. Written as DNA, the CDR3 is TGCGCCAGCAGCTTGGCCGGGACGGAAAATCAGCCCCAGCATTTT.